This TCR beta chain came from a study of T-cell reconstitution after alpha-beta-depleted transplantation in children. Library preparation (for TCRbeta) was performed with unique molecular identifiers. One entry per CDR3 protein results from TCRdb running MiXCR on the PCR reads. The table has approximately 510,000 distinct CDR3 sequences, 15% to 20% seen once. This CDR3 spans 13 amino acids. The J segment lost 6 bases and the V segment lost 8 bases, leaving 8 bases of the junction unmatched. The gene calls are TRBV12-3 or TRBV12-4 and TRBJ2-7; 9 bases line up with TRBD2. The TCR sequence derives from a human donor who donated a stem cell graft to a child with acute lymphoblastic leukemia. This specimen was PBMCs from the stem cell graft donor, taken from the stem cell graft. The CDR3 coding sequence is TGTGCCAGCCGCGCGGGGGGGGCGGCCGAGCAGTACTTC. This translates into CASRAGGAAEQYF.